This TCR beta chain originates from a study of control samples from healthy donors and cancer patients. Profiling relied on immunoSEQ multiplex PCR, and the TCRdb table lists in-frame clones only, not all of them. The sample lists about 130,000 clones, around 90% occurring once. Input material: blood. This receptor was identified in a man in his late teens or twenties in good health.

The CDR3 spells CASRRATNSYEQYF. The CDR3 coding sequence is TGTGCCAGCAGACGCGCAACAAACTCCTACGAGCAGTACTTC. The chain is built from TRBV27 and TRBJ2-7; D gene unclear. Germline CDR1 reads MNHEY; CDR2 reads SMNVEV (reference sequence). The CDR3 runs to 14 residues. V lost 6 bases and J lost 0, with 12 bases in between.